The 26 T cell receptor beta chains in this list originate from one sample, sequenced in a study of T cell responses to AZD1222 COVID-19 vaccine. Clones were sequenced by immunoSEQ multiplex PCR, and TCRdb holds only the in-frame ones, with some missing. Among under 150,000 clones, about nine tenths were seen once, and the ten largest hold about 16%. The sample here was peripheral blood, taken on day 0 of AZD1222 vaccination. The origin of the receptors is an adult in good health.

The rearrangement links TRBV7-9 to TRBJ1-2; 8 nucleotides align to TRBD1. This CDR3 comprises 14 residues. The V segment lost 5 bases and the J segment 7 bases; nucleotides outside the gene matches: 9. The germline V gene encodes CDR1 SEHNR and CDR2 FQNEAQ (reference sequence). The CDR3 reads CASSLTGGAAGYTF. In DNA form, the CDR3 reads TGTGCCAGCAGCCTCACAGGGGGTGCTGCTGGCTACACCTTC. Using reference TRBV7-9 and TRBJ1-2 for the parts outside the CDR3, the full variable domain is DTGVSQNPRHKITKRGQNVTFRCDPISEHNRLYWYRQTLGQGPEFLTYFQNEAQLEKSRLLSDRFSAERPKGSFSTLEIQRTEQGDSAMYLCASSLTGGAAGYTFGSGTRLTVV.

V gene TRBV2 combines with J gene TRBJ1-3, with 9 bases fitting TRBD1. The ends lost 5 bases at V and 4 bases at J; junction bases unmatched: 6. This CDR3 comprises 15 residues. CDR1 and CDR2 (germline): SNHLY, FYNNEI. CDR3 in DNA: TGTGCCAGCAGTACACAGGGGGCGCAAGGAAACACCATATATTTT. Translating it yields CASSTQGAQGNTIYF.

This chain joins TRBV6-5 and TRBJ1-1; D not certain. The germline V gene has CDR1 MNHEY and CDR2 SVGAGI. There are 12 residues in the CDR3. V was shortened by 8 bases and J by 1 base, with 8 bases between the two germline ends. CDR3 region: CASWSRNTEAFF. For the CDR3, the DNA is TGTGCCAGCTGGTCACGGAACACTGAAGCTTTCTTT.

The chain joins TRBV18 to TRBJ1-2; a possible D gene is TRBD1 (5 bases). V was shortened by 3 bases and J by 7 bases, with 15 bases between the two germline ends. Germline CDR1 is KGHSH and CDR2 is LQKENI. This CDR3 has 14 amino acids. Here the CDR3 DNA reads TGTGCCAGCTCACCTCCTCAGGGTTTAAGTGGCTACACCTTC. The encoded protein is CASSPPQGLSGYTF.

The chain combines TRBV14 with TRBJ1-6; no definite D call. This CDR3 is 12 amino acids long. Germline CDR1 and CDR2: SGHDN and FVKESK. V lost 4 bases, J lost 16 bases, and 14 bases lay in between. The DNA for the CDR3 is TGTGCCAGCAGCCCCGATTCGTTCGGTCTCCACTTT. Translation gives CASSPDSFGLHF.

The V and J genes are TRBV6-5 and TRBJ2-2, with TRBD2 matching 8 bases. This CDR3 has 12 amino acids. Germline V lookup: CDR1 MNHEY, CDR2 SVGAGI. J was trimmed by 8 bases and V by 6 bases; bases with no gene match: 2. The CDR3 here is CASSGGAGELFF. The CDR3 DNA reads as TGTGCCAGCAGCGGGGGGGCTGGGGAGCTGTTTTTT.

A few counts support this clone. The chain links TRBV19 to TRBJ1-2, with no clear D. The ends were cut back, 3 bases at V and 2 bases at J, with 4 bases in the middle. The CDR3 has 12 amino acids. CDR1 LNHDA and CDR2 SQIVND come from the germline V gene (reference sequence). In DNA, the CDR3 is TGTGCCAGTAGTATCCAAAACTATGGCTACACCTTC. Protein: CASSIQNYGYTF. Drawing the rest from reference TRBV19 and TRBJ1-2, the complete variable domain is DGGITQSPKYLFRKEGQNVTLSCEQNLNHDAMYWYRQDPGQGLRLIYYSQIVNDFQKGDIAEGYSVSREKKESFPLTVTSAQKNPTAFYLCASSIQNYGYTFGSGTRLTVV.

This clone was observed a few times. The chain uses TRBV28 and TRBJ2-2; 7 bases match TRBD1. Germline V gene lookup returns CDR1 MDHEN and CDR2 SYDVKM. The V segment lost 6 bases and the J segment 6 bases; nucleotides outside the gene matches: 4. CDR3 length: 13 residues. Written as DNA, the CDR3 is TGTGCCAGCAGGTGGGACAGCCCCGGGGAGCTGTTTTTT. Its translation is CASRWDSPGELFF. The full variable domain, with the rest looked up from reference TRBV28 and TRBJ2-2, is DVKVTQSSRYLVKRTGEKVFLECVQDMDHENMFWYRQDPGLGLRLIYFSYDVKMKEKGDIPEGYSVSREKKERFSLILESASTNQTSMYLCASRWDSPGELFFGEGSRLTVL.

DNA of the CDR3: TGTGCCAGTAGTCGGGACAGAGAGCTTAGCAATCAGCCCCAGCATTTT. Translated, it gives CASSRDRELSNQPQHF. V is TRBV19 and J is TRBJ1-5; 7 nucleotides align to TRBD1. The CDR3 extends over 16 amino acids. V lost 5 bases and J lost 0; bases outside the gene matches: 7. Per the germline V gene, CDR1 is LNHDA and CDR2 is SQIVND (reference sequence).

This chain uses TRBV2 with TRBJ1-5; D gene uncertain. Germline V gene data show CDR1 as SNHLY and CDR2 as FYNNEI. The germline V and J ends were trimmed by 7 bases and 0 bases, with 16 bases remaining between them. The CDR3 sequence is 16 residues long. DNA for the CDR3: TGTGCCAGCACTCGGGAGGCACTCTATAGCAATCAGCCCCAGCATTTT. Translation gives CASTREALYSNQPQHF. Together with reference TRBV2 and TRBJ1-5, the CDR3 gives the full variable domain: EPEVTQTPSHQVTQMGQEVILRCVPISNHLYFYWYRQILGQKVEFLVSFYNNEISEKSEIFDDQFSVERPDGSNFTLKIRSTKLEDSAMYFCASTREALYSNQPQHFGDGTRLSIL.

This clone was picked up one time. J is TRBJ1-6 and V is TRBV10-2; 7 bases fit TRBD1. This CDR3 region has 13 residues. Trimming at V came to 9 bases and at J to 7 bases, leaving 6 bases not matched to a gene. CDR1 and CDR2 from the germline V gene are WSHSY and SAAADI. In DNA, the CDR3 is TGCGCCAGTAGACAGGGAACGAATTCACCCCTCCACTTT. Protein: CASRQGTNSPLHF.

V and J are TRBV3-1 (or the pseudogene TRBV3-2) and TRBJ1-1; 7 nucleotides align to TRBD1. V was clipped by 1 base and J by 5 bases; unmatched bases: 7. The CDR3 runs to 15 residues. Germline V gene lookup returns CDR1 LGHDT and CDR2 YNNKEL (reference sequence). CDR3 protein: CASSQAVTGKTEAFF. CDR3 coding DNA: TGTGCCAGCAGCCAAGCCGTGACAGGGAAAACTGAAGCTTTCTTT.

The rearrangement joins TRBV7-2 to TRBJ1-2; D gene uncertain. The germline V and J ends were trimmed by 5 bases and 5 bases, with 12 bases remaining between them. The CDR3 spans 13 residues. Germline CDR1 SGHTA, CDR2 FQGNSA. The CDR3 region has the DNA TGTGCCAGCAGCCCTGAACAGCTTTATGGCTACACCTTC. It is translated as CASSPEQLYGYTF. The whole variable domain, remainder taken from reference TRBV7-2 and TRBJ1-2, is GAGVSQSPSNKVTEKGKDVELRCDPISGHTALYWYRQSLGQGLEFLIYFQGNSAPDKSGLPSDRFSAERTGGSVSTLTIQRTQQEDSAVYLCASSPEQLYGYTFGSGTRLTVV.

In this sample, this clone turned up once. The chain joins TRBV5-1 to TRBJ2-7, with a weak D call TRBD1 (5 bases). Germline CDR1 SGHRS, CDR2 YFSETQ. The CDR3 consists of 15 residues. The ends were cut back, 4 bases at V and 0 bases at J, with 14 bases in the middle. CDR3 DNA: TGCGCCAGCAGCGCCAGGGTGGGATCCTCCTACGAGCAGTACTTC. This gives the protein CASSARVGSSYEQYF.

The rearrangement links TRBV2 to TRBJ2-7; 9 positions match TRBD1. Germline V lookup: CDR1 SNHLY, CDR2 FYNNEI. The J segment lost 5 bases and the V segment lost 4 bases, leaving 3 bases of the junction unmatched. The CDR3 sequence is 13 residues long. CDR3 region: CASSVDRGNEQYF. The CDR3 bases are TGTGCCAGCAGTGTGGACAGGGGAAACGAGCAGTACTTC.

The chain recombines TRBV7-3 with TRBJ1-2; possibly TRBD1 for D (5 bases). Trimming stripped 6 bases from V and 5 bases from J, with 13 bases between. The CDR3 consists of 13 residues. Germline CDR1 and CDR2: SGHTA and FQGTGA. CDR3 residues: CASSSGEGYGYTF. The CDR3 coding sequence is TGTGCCAGCAGTTCGGGGGAAGGATATGGCTACACCTTC.

The CDR3: CASSLQENTIYF. CDR3 DNA: TGTGCCAGCAGCTTACAGGAGAACACCATATATTTT. The chain is built from TRBV7-9 and TRBJ1-3, with D unresolved. In germline, CDR1 is SEHNR, CDR2 FQNEAQ (reference sequence). Trimming left V 2 bases short and J 7 bases short, with 6 bases between. The CDR3 contains 12 residues. The variable domain in full, with the rest retrieved from reference TRBV7-9 and TRBJ1-3, is DTGVSQNPRHKITKRGQNVTFRCDPISEHNRLYWYRQTLGQGPEFLTYFQNEAQLEKSRLLSDRFSAERPKGSFSTLEIQRTEQGDSAMYLCASSLQENTIYFGEGSWLTVV.

DNA for the CDR3: TGCGCCAGCAGCGCTACCTCCTACGAGCAGTACTTC. Translated, it gives CASSATSYEQYF. The chain recombines TRBV5-1 with TRBJ2-7; D is undetermined. The ends were cut back, 4 bases at V and 0 bases at J, with 5 bases in the middle. In germline, CDR1 is SGHRS, CDR2 YFSETQ. The CDR3 totals 12 residues.

V is TRBV7-2 and J is TRBJ1-2; D is uncertain. The ends were cut back, 5 bases at V and 10 bases at J, with 14 bases in the middle. Germline V gives CDR1 SGHTA, CDR2 FQGNSA. The CDR3 loop spans 12 amino acids. CDR3 sequence: CASSPPREPYTF. The CDR3 bases are TGTGCCAGCAGCCCCCCCCGGGAGCCCTACACCTTC.

This rearrangement joins TRBV3-1 (or the pseudogene TRBV3-2) to TRBJ1-1; D perhaps matches TRBD1 (6 bases). V lost 0 bases and J 4 bases, leaving 12 bases between the germline ends. This CDR3 has 15 amino acids. Per the germline V gene, CDR1 is LGHDT and CDR2 is YNNKEL (reference sequence). CDR3 residues: CASSQDGGRGTEAFF. The CDR3 DNA sequence: TGTGCCAGCAGCCAAGACGGGGGGCGCGGCACTGAAGCTTTCTTT.

In this sample, this clone turned up a few times. The chain is built from TRBV3-1 (or the pseudogene TRBV3-2) and TRBJ2-7, with D tentatively TRBD1 or TRBD2 (5 bases each). Germline V gene sequence: CDR1 LGHDT, CDR2 YNNKEL (reference sequence). This CDR3 comprises 15 residues. Between the trimmed V and J ends, which lost 6 bases and 2 bases, there was a span of 17 bases. The CDR3 DNA reads as TGTGCCAGCAGTCTTTACGGGACCGCGACCTACGAGCAGTACTTC. Its translation: CASSLYGTATYEQYF.

The chain combines TRBV9 with TRBJ2-3; TRBD2 agrees at 8 bases. The CDR3 consists of 16 residues. Trimming removed 4 bases from V and 5 bases from J; junction bases left unmatched: 12. Germline values: CDR1 SGDLS, CDR2 YYNGEE. This chain's CDR3 is CASSSPRGGVGDTQYF. CDR3 in DNA: TGTGCCAGCAGCTCCCCTCGGGGGGGCGTTGGAGATACGCAGTATTTT. Variable domain in full (rest from reference TRBV9 and TRBJ2-3): DSGVTQTPKHLITATGQRVTLRCSPRSGDLSVYWYQQSLDQGLQFLIQYYNGEERAKGNILERFSAQQFPDLHSELNLSSLELGDSALYFCASSSPRGGVGDTQYFGPGTRLTVL.

The CDR3 DNA sequence: TGTGCCAGCAGCTTAACAGGGACAGGAGGCTATGGCTACACCTTC. This translates into CASSLTGTGGYGYTF. The genes are TRBV7-3 and TRBJ1-2, with 8 bases lining up with TRBD1. CDR3 length equals 15 residues. Trimming took 0 bases from V and 4 from J; bases not matched to a gene: 4. CDR1 and CDR2 from the germline V gene are SGHTA and FQGTGA.

The V and J genes are TRBV6-6 and TRBJ1-5; D gene ambiguous. V lost 2 bases and J 3 bases, leaving 8 bases between the germline ends. The CDR3 loop spans 14 amino acids. The V gene's germline CDR1 is MNHNY and CDR2 SVGAGI (reference sequence). This chain's CDR3 is CASSYPAVNQPQHF. CDR3 DNA sequence: TGTGCCAGCAGTTACCCGGCAGTCAATCAGCCCCAGCATTTT.

J is TRBJ2-7 and V is TRBV5-4, with a tentative D call TRBD2 (5 bases). The CDR3 is made up of 14 amino acids. The germline gives CDR1 SGHNT, CDR2 YYREEE (reference sequence). V was clipped by 5 bases and J by 5 bases, with 17 bases between them. This CDR3 reads CASSHLRNGNEQYF. The CDR3 DNA reads TGTGCCAGCAGTCACTTACGGAACGGGAACGAGCAGTACTTC.

The chain joins TRBV2 to TRBJ1-4; D not resolved. V was trimmed by 11 bases and J by 5 bases, leaving 15 bases between them. The CDR3 consists of 13 residues. Germline assignment: CDR1 SNHLY and CDR2 FYNNEI. In DNA, the CDR3 is TGTGCCGGGCGGCGATCTCTCAATGAAAAACTGTTTTTT. Residues: CAGRRSLNEKLFF.